This is a list of T cell receptor beta chains from one sample in a study of OX40 agonist ivuxolimab in advanced cancers. Sequencing was performed with immunoSEQ multiplex PCR; in TCRdb, only in-frame clones are kept and a portion is missing. The table lists 79,000 or so clones, about 90% of them singletons. The specimen comprised CD4+ or CD8+ T cells sorted from blood, sampled in a trial of the OX40 agonist ivuxolimab. The source of these receptors is an adult with an advanced solid tumor such as melanoma, head and neck, liver or kidney cancer. CDR3s include the opening cysteine and the closing phenylalanine or tryptophan. The D gene is left open where the match is weak. A clone size is listed for some rows: how often the clone was seen (once, few, many), or a class if it is expanded.

>.|.|TRBJ1-4|TRBV28
TGTGCCAGCAGTTTTGGGGGGGCAGGAAAACTGTTTTTT
CASSFGGAGKLFF
>TRBD2|.|TRBJ2-1|TRBV5-4
TGTGCCGGAGTAACGGGAGGCCCTAGCTCCTACAATGAGCAGTTCTTC
CAGVTGGPSSYNEQFF
>.|.|TRBJ2-3|TRBV2
TGTGCCAGCAGTGTTCTGAGAGATACGCAGTATTTT
CASSVLRDTQYF
>.|.|TRBJ2-6|TRBV29-1
TGCAGCGTTCGGTTCTACTCTGGGGCCAACGTCCTGACTTTC
CSVRFYSGANVLTF
>.|.|TRBJ2-7|TRBV7-2
TGTGCCAGCAGCTTAAATGTGGTCCATAGCTCCTACGAGCAGTACTTC
CASSLNVVHSSYEQYF
>TRBD2|.|TRBJ2-7|TRBV20-1
TGCAGTGCTTATAGCGGGACTCAGCAGTACTTC
CSAYSGTQQYF
>TRBD1|.|TRBJ1-2|TRBV6-1
TGTGCCAACGACGAACAGGGGATCTATGGCTACACCTTC
CANDEQGIYGYTF
>.|.|TRBJ2-1|TRBV5-1
TGCGCCAGCAGCTTGGCCGTTGTGGGCTACAATGAGCAGTTCTTC
CASSLAVVGYNEQFF
>.|.|TRBJ2-7|TRBV7-6
TGTGCCAGCAGCTTAGCGCATACAACCTACGAGCAGTACTTC
CASSLAHTTYEQYF
>.|.|TRBJ1-5|TRBV19
TGTGCCAGTAGTTTTAGGGGCCTTAGCAATCAGCCCCAGCATTTT
CASSFRGLSNQPQHF
>.|.|TRBJ2-3|TRBV4-2
TGTGCCAGCAGCCAAGACCCCGGGGATACGCAGTATTTT
CASSQDPGDTQYF
>TRBD2|.|TRBJ2-7|TRBV19
TGTGCCAGTACACCAGCGGGAGGGGCCTACGAGCAGTACTTC
CASTPAGGAYEQYF
>.|.|TRBJ2-1|TRBV19
TGTGCCAGTAGTATGCAGAGCTCCTACAATGAGCAGTTCTTC
CASSMQSSYNEQFF
>TRBD1|.|TRBJ2-7|TRBV6-5
TGTGCCAGCAGGCCAGGGGGCTCCTACGAGCAGTACTTC
CASRPGGSYEQYF
>TRBD1|few|TRBJ2-5|TRBV14
TGTGCCAGCAGCCAAGTAACTTCAGGGGGCCAGTACTTC
CASSQVTSGGQYF
>.|.|TRBJ1-2|TRBV6-1
TGTGCCAGCAGTGAAATTATTAACTATGGCTACACCTTC
CASSEIINYGYTF
>TRBD1|many|TRBJ1-1|TRBV9
TGTGCCAGCAGCCGGGACAGGAAGGACACTGAAGCTTTCTTT
CASSRDRKDTEAFF